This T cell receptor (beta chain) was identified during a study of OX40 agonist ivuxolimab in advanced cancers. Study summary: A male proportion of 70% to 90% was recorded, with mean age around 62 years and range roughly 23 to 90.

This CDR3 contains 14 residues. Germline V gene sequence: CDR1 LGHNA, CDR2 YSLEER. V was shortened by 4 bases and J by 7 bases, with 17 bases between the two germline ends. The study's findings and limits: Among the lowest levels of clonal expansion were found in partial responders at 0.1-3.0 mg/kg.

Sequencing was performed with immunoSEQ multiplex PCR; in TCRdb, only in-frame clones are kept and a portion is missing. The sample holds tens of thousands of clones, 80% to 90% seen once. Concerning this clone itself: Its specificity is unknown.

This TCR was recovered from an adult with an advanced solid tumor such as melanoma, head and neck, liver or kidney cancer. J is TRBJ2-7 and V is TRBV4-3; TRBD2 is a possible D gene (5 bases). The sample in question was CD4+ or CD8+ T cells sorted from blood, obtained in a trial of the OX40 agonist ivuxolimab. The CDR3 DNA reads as TGCGCCAGCAGCCCGACTATACTCCAGGTTGAGCAGTACTTC. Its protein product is CASSPTILQVEQYF.